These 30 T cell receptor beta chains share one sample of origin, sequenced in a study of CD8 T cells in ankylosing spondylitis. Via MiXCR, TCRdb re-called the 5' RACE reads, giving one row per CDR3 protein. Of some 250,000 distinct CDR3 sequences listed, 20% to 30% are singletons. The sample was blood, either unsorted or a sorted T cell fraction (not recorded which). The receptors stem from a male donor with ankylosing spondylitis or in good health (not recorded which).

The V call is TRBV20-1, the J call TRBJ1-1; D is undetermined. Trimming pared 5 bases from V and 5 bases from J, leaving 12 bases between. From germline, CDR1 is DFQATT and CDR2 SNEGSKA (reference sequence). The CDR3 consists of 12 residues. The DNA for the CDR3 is TGCAGTGCTCCCAGGCCGGGGACTGAAGCTTTCTTT. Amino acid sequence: CSAPRPGTEAFF.

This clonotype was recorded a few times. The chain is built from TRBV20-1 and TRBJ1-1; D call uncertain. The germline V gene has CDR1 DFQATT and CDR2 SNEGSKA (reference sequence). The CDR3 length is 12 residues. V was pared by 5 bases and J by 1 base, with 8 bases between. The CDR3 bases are TGCAGTGCTCGTACTTGGAACACTGAAGCTTTCTTT. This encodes CSARTWNTEAFF.

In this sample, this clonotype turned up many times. The CDR3 nucleotides are TGTGCCAGCCGGCTTAGGGGGGAGACCCAGTACTTC. This gives the protein CASRLRGETQYF. The genes are TRBV6-5 and TRBJ2-5; perhaps TRBD1 as D (6 bases). The germline V gene encodes CDR1 MNHEY and CDR2 SVGAGI. Trimming removed 8 bases at V and 5 bases at J, with 12 bases between. The CDR3 totals 12 residues.

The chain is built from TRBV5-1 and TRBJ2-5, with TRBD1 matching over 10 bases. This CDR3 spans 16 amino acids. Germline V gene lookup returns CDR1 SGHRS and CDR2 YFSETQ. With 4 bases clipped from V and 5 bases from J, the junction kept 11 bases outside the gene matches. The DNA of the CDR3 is TGCGCCAGCAGCACGACCGGGACAGGGGCGTCGGAGACCCAGTACTTC. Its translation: CASSTTGTGASETQYF.

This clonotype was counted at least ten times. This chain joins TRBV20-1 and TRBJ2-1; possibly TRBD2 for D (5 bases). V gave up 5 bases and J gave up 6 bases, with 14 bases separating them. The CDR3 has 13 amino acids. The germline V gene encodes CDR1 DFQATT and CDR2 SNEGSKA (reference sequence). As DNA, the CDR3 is TGCAGTGCTCCCACTGTAGCGCTCAATGAGCAGTTCTTC. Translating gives CSAPTVALNEQFF.

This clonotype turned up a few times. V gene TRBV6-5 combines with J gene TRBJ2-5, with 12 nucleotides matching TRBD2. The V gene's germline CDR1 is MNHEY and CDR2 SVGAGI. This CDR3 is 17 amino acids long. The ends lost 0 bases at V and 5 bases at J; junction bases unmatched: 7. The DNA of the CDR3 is TGTGCCAGCAGTTACTCGACCCTAGCGGGGGGGAGGGAGACCCAGTACTTC. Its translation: CASSYSTLAGGRETQYF.

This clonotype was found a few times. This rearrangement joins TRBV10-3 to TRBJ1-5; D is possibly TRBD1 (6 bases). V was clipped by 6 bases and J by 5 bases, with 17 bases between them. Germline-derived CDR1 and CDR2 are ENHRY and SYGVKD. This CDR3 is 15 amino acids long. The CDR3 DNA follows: TGTGCCATCAGAGCTACACAGGGAATGGATCAGCCCCAGCATTTT. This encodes CAIRATQGMDQPQHF.

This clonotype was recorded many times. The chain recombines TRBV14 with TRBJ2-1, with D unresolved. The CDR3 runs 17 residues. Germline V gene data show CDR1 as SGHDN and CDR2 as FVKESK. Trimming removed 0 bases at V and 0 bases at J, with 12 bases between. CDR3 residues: CASSQESSLNSYNEQFF. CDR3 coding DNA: TGTGCCAGCAGCCAAGAAAGCTCACTAAACTCCTACAATGAGCAGTTCTTC.

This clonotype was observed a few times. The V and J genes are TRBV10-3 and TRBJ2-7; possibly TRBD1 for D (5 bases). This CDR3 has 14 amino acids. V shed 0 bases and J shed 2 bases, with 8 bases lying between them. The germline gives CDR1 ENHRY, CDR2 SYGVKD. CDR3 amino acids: CAISESVGAYEQYF. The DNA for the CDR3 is TGTGCCATCAGTGAGTCGGTAGGGGCCTACGAGCAGTACTTC.

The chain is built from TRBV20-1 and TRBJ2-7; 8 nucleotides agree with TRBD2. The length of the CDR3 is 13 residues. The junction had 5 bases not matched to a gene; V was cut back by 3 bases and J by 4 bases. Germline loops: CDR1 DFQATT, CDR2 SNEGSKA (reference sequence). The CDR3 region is CSASRGGKYEQYF. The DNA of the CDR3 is TGCAGTGCTAGTCGGGGGGGCAAGTACGAGCAGTACTTC.

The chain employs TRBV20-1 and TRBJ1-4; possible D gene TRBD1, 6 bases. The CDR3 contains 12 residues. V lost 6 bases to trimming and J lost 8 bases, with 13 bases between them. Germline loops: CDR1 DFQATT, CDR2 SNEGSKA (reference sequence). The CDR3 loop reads CSALTGNEKLFF. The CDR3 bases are TGCAGTGCCCTCACAGGGAACGAAAAACTGTTTTTT.

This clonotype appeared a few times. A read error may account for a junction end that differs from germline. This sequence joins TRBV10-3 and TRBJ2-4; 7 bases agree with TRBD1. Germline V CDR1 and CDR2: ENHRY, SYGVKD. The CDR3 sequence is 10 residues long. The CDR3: CAITKTGLSF. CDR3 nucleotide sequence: TGTGCCATCACCAAGACAGGGCTGTCCTTC.

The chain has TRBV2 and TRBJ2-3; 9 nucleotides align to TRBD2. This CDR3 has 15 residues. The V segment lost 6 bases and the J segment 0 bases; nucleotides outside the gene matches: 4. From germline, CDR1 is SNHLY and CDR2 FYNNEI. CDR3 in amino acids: CASRPSGESTDTQYF. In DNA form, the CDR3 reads TGTGCCAGCAGACCTAGCGGGGAGAGCACAGATACGCAGTATTTT. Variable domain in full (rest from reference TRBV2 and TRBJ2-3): EPEVTQTPSHQVTQMGQEVILRCVPISNHLYFYWYRQILGQKVEFLVSFYNNEISEKSEIFDDQFSVERPDGSNFTLKIRSTKLEDSAMYFCASRPSGESTDTQYFGPGTRLTVL.

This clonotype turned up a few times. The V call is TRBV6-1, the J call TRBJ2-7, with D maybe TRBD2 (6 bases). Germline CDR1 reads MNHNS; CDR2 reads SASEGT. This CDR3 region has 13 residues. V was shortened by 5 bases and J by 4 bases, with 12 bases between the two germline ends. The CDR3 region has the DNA TGTGCCAGCAGTACCCCTCGGGGGTACGAGCAGTACTTC. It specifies CASSTPRGYEQYF.

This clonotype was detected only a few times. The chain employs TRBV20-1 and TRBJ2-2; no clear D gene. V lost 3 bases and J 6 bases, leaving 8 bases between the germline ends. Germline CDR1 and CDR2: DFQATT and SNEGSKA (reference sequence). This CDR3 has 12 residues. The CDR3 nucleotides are TGCAGTGCTAGGGGCCCGGCCGGGGAGCTGTTTTTT. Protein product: CSARGPAGELFF.

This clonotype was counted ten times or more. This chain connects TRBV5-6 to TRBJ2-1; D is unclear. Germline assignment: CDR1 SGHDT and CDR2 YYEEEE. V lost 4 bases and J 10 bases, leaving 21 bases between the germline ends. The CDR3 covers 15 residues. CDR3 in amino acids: CASSPATAAFREQFF. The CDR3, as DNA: TGTGCCAGCAGCCCCGCCACGGCAGCCTTCAGGGAGCAGTTCTTC.

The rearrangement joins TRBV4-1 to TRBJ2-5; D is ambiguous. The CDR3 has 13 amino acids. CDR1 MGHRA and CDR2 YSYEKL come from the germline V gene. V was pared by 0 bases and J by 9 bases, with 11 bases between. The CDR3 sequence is CASSQDAFGAQYF. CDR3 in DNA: TGCGCCAGCAGCCAAGACGCCTTTGGGGCCCAGTACTTC.

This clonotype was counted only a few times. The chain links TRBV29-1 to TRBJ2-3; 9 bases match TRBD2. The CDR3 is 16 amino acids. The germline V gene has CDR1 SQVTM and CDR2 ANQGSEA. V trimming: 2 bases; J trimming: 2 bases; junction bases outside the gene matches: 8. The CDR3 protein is CSVEKSSGAITDTQYF. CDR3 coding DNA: TGCAGCGTTGAAAAGTCTAGCGGGGCAATCACAGATACGCAGTATTTT.

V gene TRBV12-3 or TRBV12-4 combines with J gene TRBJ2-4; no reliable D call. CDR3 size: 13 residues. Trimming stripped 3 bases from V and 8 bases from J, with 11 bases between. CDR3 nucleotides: TGTGCCAGCAGTTTCCCACAGTTAGACATTCAGTACTTC. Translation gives CASSFPQLDIQYF.

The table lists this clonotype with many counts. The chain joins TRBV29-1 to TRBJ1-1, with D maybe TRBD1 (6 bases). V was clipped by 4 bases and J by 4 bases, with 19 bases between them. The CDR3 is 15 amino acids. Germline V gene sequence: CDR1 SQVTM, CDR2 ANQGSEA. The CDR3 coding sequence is TGCAGCGTTGCGTTTAGGGGGGGCGTTGGCACTGAAGCTTTCTTT. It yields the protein CSVAFRGGVGTEAFF.

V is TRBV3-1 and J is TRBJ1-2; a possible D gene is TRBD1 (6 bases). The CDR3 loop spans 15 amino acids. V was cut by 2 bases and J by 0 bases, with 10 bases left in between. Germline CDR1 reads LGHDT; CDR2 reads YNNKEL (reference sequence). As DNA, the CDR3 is TGTGCCAGCAGCCAAAAGGGGGTTACTAACTATGGCTACACCTTC. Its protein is CASSQKGVTNYGYTF.

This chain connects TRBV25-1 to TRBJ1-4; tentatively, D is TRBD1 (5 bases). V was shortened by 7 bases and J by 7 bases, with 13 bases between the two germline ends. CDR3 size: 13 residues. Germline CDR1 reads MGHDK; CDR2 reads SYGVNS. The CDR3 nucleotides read TGTGCCAGCAATGGGAGGGGAAGTGAAAAACTGTTTTTT. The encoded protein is CASNGRGSEKLFF.

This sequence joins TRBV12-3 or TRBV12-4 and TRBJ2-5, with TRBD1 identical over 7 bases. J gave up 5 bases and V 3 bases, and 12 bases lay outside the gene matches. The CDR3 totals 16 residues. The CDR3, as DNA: TGTGCCAGCAGTTTGTTCGCAGGGGGAGAAGGGGAGACCCAGTACTTC. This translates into CASSLFAGGEGETQYF.

DNA for the CDR3: TGTGCCACTTGGAACGGTCCCAGCTACAATGAGCAGTTCTTC. Amino acid sequence: CATWNGPSYNEQFF. The chain employs TRBV15 and TRBJ2-1; the D is unclear. This CDR3 is built from 14 residues. Trimming removed 9 bases at V and 3 bases at J, with 15 bases between. Per germline, CDR1 LNHNV and CDR2 YYDKDF (reference sequence).

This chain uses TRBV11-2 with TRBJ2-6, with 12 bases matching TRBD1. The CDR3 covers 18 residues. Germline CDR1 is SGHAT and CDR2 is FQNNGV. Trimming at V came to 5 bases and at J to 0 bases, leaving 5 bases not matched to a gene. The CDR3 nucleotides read TGTGCCAGCAGCAGGGACAGGGGGCGAAGCTCTGGGGCCAACGTCCTGACTTTC. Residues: CASSRDRGRSSGANVLTF.

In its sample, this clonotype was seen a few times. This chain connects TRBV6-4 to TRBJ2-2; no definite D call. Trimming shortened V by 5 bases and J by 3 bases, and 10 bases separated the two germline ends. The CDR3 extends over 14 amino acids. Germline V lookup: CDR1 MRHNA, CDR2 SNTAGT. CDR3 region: CASSRDYDTGELFF. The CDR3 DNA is TGTGCCAGCAGTAGGGATTACGACACCGGGGAGCTGTTTTTT.

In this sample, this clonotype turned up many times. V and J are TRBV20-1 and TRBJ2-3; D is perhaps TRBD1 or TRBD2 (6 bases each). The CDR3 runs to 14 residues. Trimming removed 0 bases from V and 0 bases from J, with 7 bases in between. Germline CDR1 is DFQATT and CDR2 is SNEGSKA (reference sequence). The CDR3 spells CSAREGGSTDTQYF. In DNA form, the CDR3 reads TGCAGTGCTAGAGAAGGGGGGAGCACAGATACGCAGTATTTT.

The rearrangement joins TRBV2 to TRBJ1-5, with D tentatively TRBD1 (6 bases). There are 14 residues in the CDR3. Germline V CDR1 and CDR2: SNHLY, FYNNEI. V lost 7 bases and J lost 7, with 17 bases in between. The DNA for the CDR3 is TGTGCCAGCACCCCGACAGAGGGGGGACAGCCCCAGCATTTT. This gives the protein CASTPTEGGQPQHF.

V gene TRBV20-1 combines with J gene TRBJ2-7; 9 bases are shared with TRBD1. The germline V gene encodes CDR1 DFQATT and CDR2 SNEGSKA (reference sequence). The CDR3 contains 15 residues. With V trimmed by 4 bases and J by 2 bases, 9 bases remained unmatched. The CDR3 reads CSATFYRGPPYEQYF. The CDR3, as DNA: TGCAGTGCTACCTTTTACAGGGGGCCCCCCTACGAGCAGTACTTC.

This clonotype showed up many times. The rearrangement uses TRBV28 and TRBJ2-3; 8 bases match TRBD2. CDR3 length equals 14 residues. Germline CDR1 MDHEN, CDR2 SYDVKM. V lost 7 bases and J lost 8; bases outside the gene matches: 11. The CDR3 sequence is CASTRAVGRVTQYF. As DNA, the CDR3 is TGTGCCAGCACCCGGGCCGTCGGGAGGGTTACGCAGTATTTT.